The subject of this entry is one T cell receptor (beta chain). This sample stems from a study of blood T cell repertoires in COVID-19. Patients of the Seattle cohort, enrolled during active infection, were followed longitudinally. The CDR3 is 12 amino acids. The V end lost 2 bases, the J end lost 4 bases, and 7 bases lay between the germline ends. CDR1 is SGHNT, CDR2 YYREEE, per germline (reference sequence). In the study's own analysis: Amplification from reference gene primers served as the basis for estimated nucleated cell counts. Libraries were prepared by immunoSEQ multiplex PCR; TCRdb keeps only in-frame clonotypes and omits some of them. Clonal size and the V and J genes are those of that table, whereas D and trimming came from the DNA. The data contain about 88,000 clones, less than 95% of them seen just once; the ten biggest clones take up 6.5% to 8.5%.

The V and J genes are TRBV5-4 and TRBJ2-7; D might be TRBD1 (6 bases). The sequence was collected from a man aged 18 to 29 with COVID-19, enrolled during active disease. Material for sequencing was peripheral blood. CDR3 sequence reads: CASSFGQYEQYF. CDR3 coding DNA: TGTGCCAGCAGCTTCGGACAGTACGAGCAGTACTTC.